These T cell receptor beta chains were read from a single sample in a study of CD4 T cells in relation to SARS-CoV-2 and coronaviruses. The data were produced by immunoSEQ multiplex PCR, yet TCRdb's version contains in-frame clones alone and is incomplete. The table lists around 26,000 clones, just under 75% of them singletons. These receptors' antigens are unknown. Sequencing was performed on CD4+ T cells from PBMCs, cultured in vitro. These receptors came from a human donor in good health. CDR3s include the opening cysteine and the closing phenylalanine or tryptophan. The order of the fields is J gene, D gene, clone size, V gene, CDR3 protein, CDR3 DNA. The D gene is left open where the match is weak. Only part of the rows carry a size: once, few, many, or a class if the clone is expanded.

TRBJ2-3 | NA | NA | TRBV12-3/TRBV12-4 | CASSQGPDTQYF | TGTGCCAGCAGCCAAGGGCCAGATACGCAGTATTTT
TRBJ2-5 | NA | NA | TRBV6-6 | CASLRRTNEETQYF | TGTGCCAGCCTCAGGAGGACTAACGAAGAGACCCAGTACTTC
TRBJ2-1 | TRBD2 | NA | TRBV9 | CASSPTPGTSGFSEQFF | TGTGCCAGCAGCCCCACTCCCGGGACTAGCGGGTTCAGTGAGCAGTTCTTC
TRBJ2-5 | NA | NA | TRBV3-1/TRBV3-2 | CATMSRETQYF | TGTGCCACCATGAGTCGGGAGACCCAGTACTTC
TRBJ2-5 | TRBD2 | NA | TRBV9 | CASSGSGRDLETQYF | TGTGCCAGCAGCGGTAGCGGGAGAGACTTGGAGACCCAGTACTTC
TRBJ1-4 | TRBD1 | NA | TRBV4-1 | CASSQDQGAGEKLFF | TGCGCCAGCAGCCAAGACCAGGGGGCAGGGGAAAAACTGTTTTTT
TRBJ2-3 | TRBD2 | NA | TRBV4-3 | CASSQVLGGSTDTQYF | TGCGCCAGCAGCCAAGTTCTGGGAGGGAGCACAGATACGCAGTATTTT
TRBJ2-1 | TRBD2 | NA | TRBV7-2 | CASSQSKAGAVEQFF | TGTGCCAGCAGCCAATCTAAAGCGGGAGCGGTTGAGCAGTTCTTC
TRBJ1-1 | NA | NA | TRBV5-6 | CASSLFIGENTEAFF | TGTGCCAGCAGCCTATTTATCGGGGAGAACACTGAAGCTTTCTTT
TRBJ2-2 | NA | NA | TRBV18 | CASSPLAGELFF | TGTGCCAGCTCACCACTGGCCGGGGAGCTGTTTTTT
TRBJ1-1 | TRBD1 | NA | TRBV19 | CASSTLPGQEAFF | TGTGCCAGTAGTACACTTCCGGGACAGGAAGCTTTCTTT
TRBJ2-5 | NA | NA | TRBV5-5 | CASSLNHGAGETQYF | TGTGCCAGCAGCTTAAACCACGGGGCGGGGGAGACCCAGTACTTC
TRBJ2-5 | NA | NA | TRBV1 | CTSSLSRWREGRRETQYF | TGCACCAGCAGCCTATCCCGTTGGCGGGAGGGAAGGCGGGAGACCCAGTACTTC
TRBJ2-5 | NA | NA | TRBV5-1 | CASSPIPGSGWETQYF | TGCGCCAGCAGTCCTATCCCGGGGAGCGGGTGGGAGACCCAGTACTTC
TRBJ2-5 | TRBD2 | NA | TRBV9 | CASSPTSGGKETQYF | TGTGCCAGCAGCCCCACTAGCGGGGGTAAAGAGACCCAGTACTTC
TRBJ2-3 | NA | NA | TRBV2 | CASSKEGFSTDTQYF | TGTGCCAGCAGTAAAGAGGGCTTTAGCACAGATACGCAGTATTTT
TRBJ2-5 | NA | NA | TRBV6-5 | CASSPGGGVETQYF | TGTGCCAGCAGTCCGGGTGGCGGGGTCGAGACCCAGTACTTC
TRBJ2-1 | NA | NA | TRBV19 | CASSLRLVPYNEQFF | TGTGCCAGTAGCCTCCGACTAGTCCCCTACAATGAGCAGTTCTTC
TRBJ2-3 | NA | NA | TRBV6-2/TRBV6-3 | CASSLVGGDTQYF | TGTGCCAGCAGCTTAGTTGGCGGAGATACGCAGTATTTT
TRBJ2-5 | NA | NA | TRBV4-3 | CASSQDGTPPWTQYF | TGCGCCAGCAGCCAAGATGGGACTCCACCATGGACCCAGTACTTC
TRBJ2-2 | TRBD1 | NA | TRBV3-1/TRBV3-2 | CASSQALWGGDRGKTGELFF | TGTGCCAGCAGCCAAGCCCTGTGGGGGGGGGACAGGGGGAAGACCGGGGAGCTGTTTTTT
TRBJ2-3 | NA | NA | TRBV7-9 | CASSVSSGVRTDTQYF | TGTGCCAGCAGCGTAAGCTCAGGGGTCCGCACAGATACGCAGTATTTT
TRBJ2-1 | TRBD2 | NA | TRBV7-2 | CASSFPLAGGGEQFF | TGTGCCAGCAGCTTCCCGCTAGCGGGGGGAGGAGAGCAGTTCTTC
TRBJ1-5 | NA | few | TRBV7-2 | CASSSIRGGNNQPQHF | TGTGCCAGCAGCTCCATCAGAGGTGGGAACAATCAGCCCCAGCATTTT
TRBJ2-2 | TRBD2 | NA | TRBV7-8 | CASSLASGGPTGELFF | TGTGCCAGCAGCTTAGCTAGCGGGGGACCCACCGGGGAGCTGTTTTTT
TRBJ2-2 | TRBD2 | NA | TRBV9 | CASSVGGTSGSGELFF | TGTGCCAGCAGCGTAGGGGGGACTAGCGGGAGTGGGGAGCTGTTTTTT
TRBJ2-7 | NA | NA | TRBV30 | CAWSRIGGYEQYF | TGTGCCTGGAGTCGAATAGGTGGGTACGAGCAGTACTTC
TRBJ2-1 | TRBD2 | few | TRBV2 | CASRRKTSGNQVAYNEQFF | TGTGCCAGCAGGAGAAAGACTAGCGGTAACCAAGTGGCCTACAATGAGCAGTTCTTC
TRBJ1-1 | NA | NA | TRBV6-5 | CASSNALWGNTEAFF | TGTGCCAGCAGCAACGCCCTATGGGGGAACACTGAAGCTTTCTTT
TRBJ2-7 | TRBD2 | few | TRBV19 | CASSMTSGRAEYEQYF | TGTGCCAGTAGCATGACTAGCGGGAGGGCCGAGTACGAGCAGTACTTC
TRBJ2-1 | NA | NA | TRBV7-2 | CASSTHTSNLYNEQFF | TGTGCCAGCAGCACCCATACTAGCAACCTCTACAATGAGCAGTTCTTC
TRBJ2-7 | NA | once | TRBV6-2/TRBV6-3 | CASSFSGYEQYF | TGTGCCAGCAGTTTTAGCGGCTACGAGCAGTACTTC
TRBJ1-5 | TRBD1 | once | TRBV19 | CASSGGDSFNQPQHF | TGTGCCAGTAGCGGGGGGGACAGCTTCAATCAGCCCCAGCATTTT
TRBJ2-1 | NA | NA | TRBV6-2/TRBV6-3 | CASSTYNEQFF | TGTGCCAGCAGTACGTACAATGAGCAGTTCTTC
TRBJ2-1 | TRBD2 | NA | TRBV6-6 | CASRGGTSGWSEQFF | TGTGCCAGCAGAGGGGGGACTAGCGGGTGGAGTGAGCAGTTCTTC
TRBJ2-2 | NA | NA | TRBV6-2/TRBV6-3 | CASSPEVKNTGELFF | TGTGCCAGCAGCCCCGAGGTAAAAAACACCGGGGAGCTGTTTTTT
TRBJ1-2 | NA | NA | TRBV3-1/TRBV3-2 | CASSQVPGGYTF | TGTGCCAGCAGCCAAGTTCCCGGTGGCTACACCTTC
TRBJ2-5 | TRBD2 | once | TRBV12-5 | CASGLGWTSQETQYF | TGTGCTAGTGGTTTGGGATGGACTAGTCAAGAGACCCAGTACTTC
TRBJ1-3 | NA | NA | TRBV2 | CASRAGHSGNTIYF | TGTGCCAGCAGAGCAGGTCACTCTGGAAACACCATATATTTT
TRBJ2-1 | NA | NA | TRBV3-1/TRBV3-2 | CASSGPRVGPYEQFF | TGTGCCAGCAGTGGGCCTCGGGTTGGGCCTTATGAGCAGTTCTTC
TRBJ2-7 | TRBD1 | NA | TRBV6-2/TRBV6-3 | CASSLWDRGYEQYF | TGTGCCAGCAGCCTATGGGACAGGGGCTACGAGCAGTACTTC
TRBJ2-5 | TRBD1 | NA | TRBV2 | CASGVVGQGQETQYF | TGTGCCAGCGGAGTGGTGGGACAGGGTCAAGAGACCCAGTACTTC
TRBJ1-6 | TRBD1 | NA | TRBV10-3 | CAIRDRVISNSPLHF | TGTGCCATCAGAGACAGGGTAATATCGAATTCACCCCTCCACTTT
TRBJ2-7 | TRBD1 | NA | TRBV9 | CASSVGTGSSYEQYF | TGTGCCAGCAGCGTAGGGACAGGGAGCTCCTACGAGCAGTACTTC
TRBJ2-7 | TRBD1 | NA | TRBV4-3 | CASSPLMGQGYEQYF | TGCGCCAGCAGCCCTTTAATGGGACAGGGGTACGAGCAGTACTTC
TRBJ1-6 | NA | NA | TRBV27 | CASSLTWGGRGSPLHF | TGTGCCAGCAGTCTAACCTGGGGGGGGCGGGGTTCACCCCTCCACTTT